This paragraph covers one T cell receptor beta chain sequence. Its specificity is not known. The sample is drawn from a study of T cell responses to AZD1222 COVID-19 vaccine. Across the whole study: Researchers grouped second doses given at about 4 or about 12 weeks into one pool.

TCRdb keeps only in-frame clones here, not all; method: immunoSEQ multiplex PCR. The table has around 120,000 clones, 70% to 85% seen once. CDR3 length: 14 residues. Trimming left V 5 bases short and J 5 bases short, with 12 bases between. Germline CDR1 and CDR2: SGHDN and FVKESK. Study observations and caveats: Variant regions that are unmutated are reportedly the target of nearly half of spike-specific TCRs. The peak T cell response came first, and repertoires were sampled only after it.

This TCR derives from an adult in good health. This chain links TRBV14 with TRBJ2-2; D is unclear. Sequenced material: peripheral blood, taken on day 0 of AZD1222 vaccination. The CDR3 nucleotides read TGTGCCAGCAGCGTAGTCGAGCCGACCGGGGAGCTGTTTTTT. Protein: CASSVVEPTGELFF.